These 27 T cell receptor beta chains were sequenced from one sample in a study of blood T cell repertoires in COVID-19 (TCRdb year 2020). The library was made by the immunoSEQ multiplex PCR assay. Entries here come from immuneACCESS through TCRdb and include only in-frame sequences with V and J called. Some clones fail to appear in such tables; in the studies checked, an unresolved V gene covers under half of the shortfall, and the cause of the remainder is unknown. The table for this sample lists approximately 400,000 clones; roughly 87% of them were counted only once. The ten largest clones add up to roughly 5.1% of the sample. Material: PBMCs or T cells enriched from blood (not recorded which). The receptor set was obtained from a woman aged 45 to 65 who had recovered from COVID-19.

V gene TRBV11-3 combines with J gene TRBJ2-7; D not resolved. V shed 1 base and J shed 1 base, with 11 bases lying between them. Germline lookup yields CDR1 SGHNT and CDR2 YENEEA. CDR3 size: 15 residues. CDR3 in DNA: TGTGCCAGCAGCTTAGGACACCAAGCTTCCTACGAGCAGTACTTC. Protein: CASSLGHQASYEQYF.

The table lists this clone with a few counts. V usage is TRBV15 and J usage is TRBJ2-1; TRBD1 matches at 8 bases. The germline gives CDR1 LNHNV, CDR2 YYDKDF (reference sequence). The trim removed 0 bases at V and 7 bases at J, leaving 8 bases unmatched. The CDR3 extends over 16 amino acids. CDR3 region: CATSRDWSGGSNEQFF. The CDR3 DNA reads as TGTGCCACCAGCAGAGATTGGTCAGGGGGCAGTAATGAGCAGTTCTTC.

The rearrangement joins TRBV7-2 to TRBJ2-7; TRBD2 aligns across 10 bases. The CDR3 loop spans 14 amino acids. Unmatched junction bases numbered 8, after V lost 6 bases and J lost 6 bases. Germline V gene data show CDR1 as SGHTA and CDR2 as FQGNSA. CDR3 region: CASRPSGRAREQYF. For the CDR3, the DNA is TGTGCCAGCAGACCAAGCGGGAGGGCCCGCGAGCAGTACTTC.

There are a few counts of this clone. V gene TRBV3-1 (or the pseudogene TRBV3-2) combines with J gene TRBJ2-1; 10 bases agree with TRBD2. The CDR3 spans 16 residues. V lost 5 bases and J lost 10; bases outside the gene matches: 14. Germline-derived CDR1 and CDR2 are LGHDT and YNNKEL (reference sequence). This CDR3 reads CASSLHFQRGGGEQFF. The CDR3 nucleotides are TGTGCCAGCAGCTTACACTTTCAGCGGGGGGGAGGCGAGCAGTTCTTC.

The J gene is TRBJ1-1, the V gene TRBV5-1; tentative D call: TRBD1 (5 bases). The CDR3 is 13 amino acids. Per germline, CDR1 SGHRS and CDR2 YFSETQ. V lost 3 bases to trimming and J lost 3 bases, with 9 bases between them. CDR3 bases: TGCGCCAGCAGCTGGCAGGGTGACACTGAAGCTTTCTTT. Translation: CASSWQGDTEAFF.

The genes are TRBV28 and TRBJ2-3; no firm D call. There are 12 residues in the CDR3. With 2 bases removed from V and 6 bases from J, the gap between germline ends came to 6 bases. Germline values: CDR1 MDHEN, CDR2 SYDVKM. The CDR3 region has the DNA TGTGCCAGCAGTTTAGTCGCGGATACGCAGTATTTT. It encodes CASSLVADTQYF.

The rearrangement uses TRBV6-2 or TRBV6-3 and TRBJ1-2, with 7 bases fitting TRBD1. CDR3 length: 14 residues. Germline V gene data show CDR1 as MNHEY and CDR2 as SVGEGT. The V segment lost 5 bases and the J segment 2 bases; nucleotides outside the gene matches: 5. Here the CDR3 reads CASSLQGSNYGYTF. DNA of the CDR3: TGTGCCAGCAGTCTACAGGGGTCAAACTATGGCTACACCTTC.

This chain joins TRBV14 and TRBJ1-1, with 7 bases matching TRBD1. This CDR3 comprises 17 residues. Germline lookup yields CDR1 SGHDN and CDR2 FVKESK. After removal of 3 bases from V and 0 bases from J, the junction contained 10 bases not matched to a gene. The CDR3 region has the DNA TGTGCCAGCAGCCACTGGTCGACAGGGTGGGTGAACACTGAAGCTTTCTTT. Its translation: CASSHWSTGWVNTEAFF.

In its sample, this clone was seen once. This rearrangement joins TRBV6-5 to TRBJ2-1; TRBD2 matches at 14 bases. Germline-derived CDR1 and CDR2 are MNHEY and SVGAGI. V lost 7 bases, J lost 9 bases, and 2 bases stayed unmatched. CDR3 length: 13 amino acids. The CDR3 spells CASTGTSGSEQFF. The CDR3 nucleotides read TGTGCCAGCACAGGGACTAGCGGGAGTGAGCAGTTCTTC.

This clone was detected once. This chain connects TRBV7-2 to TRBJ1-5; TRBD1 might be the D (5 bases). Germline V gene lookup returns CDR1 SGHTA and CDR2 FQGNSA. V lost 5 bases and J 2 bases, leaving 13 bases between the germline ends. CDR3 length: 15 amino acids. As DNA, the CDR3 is TGTGCCAGCAGCGATCCAGGGTCAGGCAATCAGCCCCAGCATTTT. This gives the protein CASSDPGSGNQPQHF.

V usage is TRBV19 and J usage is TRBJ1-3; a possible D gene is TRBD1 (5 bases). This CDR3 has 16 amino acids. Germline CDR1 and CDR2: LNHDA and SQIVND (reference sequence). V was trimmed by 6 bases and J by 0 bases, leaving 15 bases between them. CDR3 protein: CASSSQGGHSGNTIYF. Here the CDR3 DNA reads TGTGCCAGTAGCTCCCAGGGCGGCCACTCTGGAAACACCATATATTTT.

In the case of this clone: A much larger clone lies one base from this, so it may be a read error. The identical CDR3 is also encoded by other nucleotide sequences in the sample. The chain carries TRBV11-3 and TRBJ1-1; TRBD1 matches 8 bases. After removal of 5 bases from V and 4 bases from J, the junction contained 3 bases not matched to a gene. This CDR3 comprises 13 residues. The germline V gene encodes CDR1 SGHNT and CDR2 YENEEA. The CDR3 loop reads CASSPRGPTEAFF. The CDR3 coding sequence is TGTGCCAGCAGCCCCAGGGGGCCCACTGAAGCTTTCTTT.

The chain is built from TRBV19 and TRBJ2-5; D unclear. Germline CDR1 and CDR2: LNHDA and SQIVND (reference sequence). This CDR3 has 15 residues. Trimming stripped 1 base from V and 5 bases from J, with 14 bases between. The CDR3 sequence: CASSIGRGAAETQYF. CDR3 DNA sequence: TGTGCCAGTAGTATAGGACGAGGCGCGGCGGAGACCCAGTACTTC.

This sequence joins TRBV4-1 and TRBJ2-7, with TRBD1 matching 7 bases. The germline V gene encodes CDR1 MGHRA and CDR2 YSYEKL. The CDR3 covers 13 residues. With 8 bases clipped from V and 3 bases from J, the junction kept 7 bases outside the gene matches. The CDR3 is CASFRDSRYEQYF. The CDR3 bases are TGCGCCAGCTTCCGGGACAGCCGCTACGAGCAGTACTTC.

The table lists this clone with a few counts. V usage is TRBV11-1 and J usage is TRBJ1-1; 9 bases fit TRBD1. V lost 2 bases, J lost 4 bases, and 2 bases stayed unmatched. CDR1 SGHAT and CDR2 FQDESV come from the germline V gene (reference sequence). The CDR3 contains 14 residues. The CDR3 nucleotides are TGTGCCAGCAGCTTAACAGGGGGCGGCACTGAAGCTTTCTTT. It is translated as CASSLTGGGTEAFF. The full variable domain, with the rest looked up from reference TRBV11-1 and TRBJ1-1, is EAEVAQSPRYKITEKSQAVAFWCDPISGHATLYWYRQILGQGPELLVQFQDESVVDDSQLPKDRFSAERLKGVDSTLKIQPAELGDSAMYLCASSLTGGGTEAFFGQGTRLTVV.

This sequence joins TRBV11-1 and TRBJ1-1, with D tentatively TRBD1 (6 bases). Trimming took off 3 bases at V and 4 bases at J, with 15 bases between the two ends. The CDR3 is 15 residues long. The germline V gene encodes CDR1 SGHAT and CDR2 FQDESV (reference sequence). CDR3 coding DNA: TGTGCCAGCAGCTTTGCAGGGGCTGGGAGCACTGAAGCTTTCTTT. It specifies CASSFAGAGSTEAFF. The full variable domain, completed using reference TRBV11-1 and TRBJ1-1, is EAEVAQSPRYKITEKSQAVAFWCDPISGHATLYWYRQILGQGPELLVQFQDESVVDDSQLPKDRFSAERLKGVDSTLKIQPAELGDSAMYLCASSFAGAGSTEAFFGQGTRLTVV.

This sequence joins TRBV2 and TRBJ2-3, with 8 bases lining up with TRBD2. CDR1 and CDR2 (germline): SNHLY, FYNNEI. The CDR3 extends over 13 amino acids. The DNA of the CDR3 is TGTGCTTCAAGGAGCGGGAGCGGTGAAACGCAGTATTTT. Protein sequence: CASRSGSGETQYF.

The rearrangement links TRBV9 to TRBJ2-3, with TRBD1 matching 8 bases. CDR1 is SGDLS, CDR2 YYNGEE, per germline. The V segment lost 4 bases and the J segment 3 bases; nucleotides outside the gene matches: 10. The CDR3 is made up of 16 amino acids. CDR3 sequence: CASSLDRGSVTDTQYF. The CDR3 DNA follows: TGTGCCAGCAGCCTTGACAGGGGTAGTGTAACAGATACGCAGTATTTT.

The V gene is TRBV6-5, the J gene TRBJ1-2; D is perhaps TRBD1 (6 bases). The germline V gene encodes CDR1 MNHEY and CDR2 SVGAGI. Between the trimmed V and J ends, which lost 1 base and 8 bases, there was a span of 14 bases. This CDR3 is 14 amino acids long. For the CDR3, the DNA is TGTGCCAGCAGTTACTGGGACATTCCCGGGGGCTACACCTTC. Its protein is CASSYWDIPGGYTF.

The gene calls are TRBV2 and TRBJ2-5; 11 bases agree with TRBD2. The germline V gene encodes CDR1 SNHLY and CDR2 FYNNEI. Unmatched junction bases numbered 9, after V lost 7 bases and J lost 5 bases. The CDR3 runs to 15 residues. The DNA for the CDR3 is TGTGCCAGCAATACCTGGGTAGCGGGGGGGGAGACCCAGTACTTC. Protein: CASNTWVAGGETQYF. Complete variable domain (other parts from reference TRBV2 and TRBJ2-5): EPEVTQTPSHQVTQMGQEVILRCVPISNHLYFYWYRQILGQKVEFLVSFYNNEISEKSEIFDDQFSVERPDGSNFTLKIRSTKLEDSAMYFCASNTWVAGGETQYFGPGTRLLVL.

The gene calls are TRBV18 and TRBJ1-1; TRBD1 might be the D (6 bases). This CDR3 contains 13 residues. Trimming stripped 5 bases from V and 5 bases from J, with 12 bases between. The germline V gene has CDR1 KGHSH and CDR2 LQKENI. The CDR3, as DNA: TGTGCCAGCTCATTACAGGGATCGACTGAAGCTTTCTTT. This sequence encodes CASSLQGSTEAFF.

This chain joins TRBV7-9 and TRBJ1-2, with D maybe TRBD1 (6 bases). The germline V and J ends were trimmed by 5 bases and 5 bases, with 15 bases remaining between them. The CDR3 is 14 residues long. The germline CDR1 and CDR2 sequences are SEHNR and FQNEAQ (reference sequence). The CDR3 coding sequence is TGTGCCAGCAGCATCGGACAGTTTCCTTATGGCTACACCTTC. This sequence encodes CASSIGQFPYGYTF.

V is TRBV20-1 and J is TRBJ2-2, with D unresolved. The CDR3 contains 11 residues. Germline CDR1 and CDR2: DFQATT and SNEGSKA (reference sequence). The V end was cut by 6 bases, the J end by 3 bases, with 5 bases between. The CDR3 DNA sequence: TGCAGTGCCCCTTACACCGGGGAGCTGTTTTTT. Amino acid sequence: CSAPYTGELFF.

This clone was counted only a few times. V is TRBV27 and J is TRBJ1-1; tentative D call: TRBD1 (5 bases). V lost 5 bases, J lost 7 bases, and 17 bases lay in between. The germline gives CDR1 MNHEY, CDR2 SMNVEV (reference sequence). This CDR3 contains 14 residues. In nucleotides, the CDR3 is TGTGCCAGCAGTCCCACCCAAGGCGGGGGTGAAGCTTTCTTT. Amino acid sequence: CASSPTQGGGEAFF.

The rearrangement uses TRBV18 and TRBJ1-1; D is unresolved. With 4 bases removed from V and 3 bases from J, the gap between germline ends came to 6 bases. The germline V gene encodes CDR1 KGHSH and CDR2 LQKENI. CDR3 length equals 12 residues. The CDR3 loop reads CASSLGDTEAFF. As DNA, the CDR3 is TGTGCCAGCTCACTCGGGGACACTGAAGCTTTCTTT.

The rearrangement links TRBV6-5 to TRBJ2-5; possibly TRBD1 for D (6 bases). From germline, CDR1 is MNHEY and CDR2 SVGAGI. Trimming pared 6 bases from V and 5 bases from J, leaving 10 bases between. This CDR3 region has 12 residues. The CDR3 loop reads CASRTQGETQYF. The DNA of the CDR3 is TGTGCCAGCAGGACCCAGGGGGAGACCCAGTACTTC.

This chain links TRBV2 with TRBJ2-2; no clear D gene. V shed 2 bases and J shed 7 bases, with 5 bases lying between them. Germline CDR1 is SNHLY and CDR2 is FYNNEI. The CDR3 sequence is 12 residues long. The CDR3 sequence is CASSEQLGELFF. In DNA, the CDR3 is TGTGCCAGCAGTGAACAACTCGGGGAGCTGTTTTTT.